This T cell receptor (beta chain) was retrieved from a study of OX40 agonist ivuxolimab in advanced cancers. Notes on the study in general: Fewer expanded clones were found on average in CD4+ than in CD8+ T cells. At 0.1 to 3.0 mg/kg, clonal expansion of CD4+ and CD8+ blood T cells had occurred by week 6.

The germline CDR1 and CDR2 sequences are SGHRS and YFSETQ. Trimming took 0 bases from V and 5 from J, leaving 14 bases between them. The CDR3 loop spans 15 amino acids. Measured with immunoSEQ multiplex PCR; TCRdb has only the in-frame clones, and not every one. The data hold approximately 68,000 clones, with 84% observed a single time. As regards this clone: Antigen unknown.

Material: CD4+ or CD8+ T cells sorted from blood, obtained in a trial of the OX40 agonist ivuxolimab. The chain carries TRBV5-1 and TRBJ2-5; TRBD2 is a possible D gene (7 bases). This receptor was identified in an adult with an advanced solid tumor such as melanoma, head and neck, liver or kidney cancer. Here the CDR3 reads CASSLVAGAAETQYF. The CDR3 region has the DNA TGCGCCAGCAGCTTGGTCGCGGGGGCCGCGGAGACCCAGTACTTC.